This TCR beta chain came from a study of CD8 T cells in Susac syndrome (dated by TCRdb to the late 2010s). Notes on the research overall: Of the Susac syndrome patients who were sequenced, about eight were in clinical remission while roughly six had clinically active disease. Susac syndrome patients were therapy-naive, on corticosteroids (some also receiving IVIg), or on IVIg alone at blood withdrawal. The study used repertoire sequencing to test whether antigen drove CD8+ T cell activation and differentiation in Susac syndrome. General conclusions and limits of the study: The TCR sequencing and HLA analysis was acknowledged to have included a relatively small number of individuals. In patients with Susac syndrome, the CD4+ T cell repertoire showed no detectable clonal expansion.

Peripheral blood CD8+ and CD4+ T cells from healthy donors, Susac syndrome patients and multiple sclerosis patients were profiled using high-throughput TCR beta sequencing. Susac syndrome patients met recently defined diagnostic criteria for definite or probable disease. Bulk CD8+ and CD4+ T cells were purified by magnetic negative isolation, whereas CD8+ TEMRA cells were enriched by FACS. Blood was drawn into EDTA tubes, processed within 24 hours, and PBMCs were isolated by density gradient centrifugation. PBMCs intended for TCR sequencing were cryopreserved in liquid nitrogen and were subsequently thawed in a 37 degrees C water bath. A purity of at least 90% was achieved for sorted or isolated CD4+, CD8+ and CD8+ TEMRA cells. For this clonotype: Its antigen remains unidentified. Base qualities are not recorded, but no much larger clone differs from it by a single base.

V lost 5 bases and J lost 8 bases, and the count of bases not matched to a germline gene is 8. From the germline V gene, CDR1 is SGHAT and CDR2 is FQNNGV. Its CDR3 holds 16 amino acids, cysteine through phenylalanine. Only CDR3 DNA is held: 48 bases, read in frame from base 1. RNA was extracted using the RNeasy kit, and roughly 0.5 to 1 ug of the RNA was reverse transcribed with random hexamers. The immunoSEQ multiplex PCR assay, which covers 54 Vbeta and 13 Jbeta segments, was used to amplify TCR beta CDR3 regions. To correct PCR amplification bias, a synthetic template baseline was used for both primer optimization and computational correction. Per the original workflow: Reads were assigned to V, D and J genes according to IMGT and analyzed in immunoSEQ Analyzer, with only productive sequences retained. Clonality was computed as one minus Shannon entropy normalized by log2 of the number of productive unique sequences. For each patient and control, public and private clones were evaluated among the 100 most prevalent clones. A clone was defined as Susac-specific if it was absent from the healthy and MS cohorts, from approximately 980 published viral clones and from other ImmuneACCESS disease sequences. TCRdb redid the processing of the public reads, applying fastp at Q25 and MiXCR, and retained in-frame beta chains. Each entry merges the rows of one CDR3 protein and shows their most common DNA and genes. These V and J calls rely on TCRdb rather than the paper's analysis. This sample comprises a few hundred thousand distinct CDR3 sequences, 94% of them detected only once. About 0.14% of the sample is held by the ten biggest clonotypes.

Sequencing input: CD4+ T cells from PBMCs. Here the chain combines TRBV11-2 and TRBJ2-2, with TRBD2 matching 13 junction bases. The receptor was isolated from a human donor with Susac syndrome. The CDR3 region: CASSRGLAGAPGELFF. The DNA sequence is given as TGTGCCAGCAGCCGAGGACTAGCGGGGGCTCCGGGGGAGCTGTTTTTT.